These 22 T cell receptor beta chains were sequenced from one sample in a study of technical replicates of blood from several donors (dated by TCRdb to the late 2010s). Library construction relied on the immunoSEQ multiplex PCR assay. TCRdb limited this immuneACCESS table to in-frame rearrangements with V and J called. A share of clones is missing; checked studies link under half to unresolved V genes, and the rest is unexplained. For this sample there are some 14,000 clones; 85% appear just once. The ten biggest clones cover roughly 10% of the sample. The sequencing input was PBMCs. These TCRs come from a human donor in good health.

This clone was counted once. V gene TRBV5-8 combines with J gene TRBJ2-5; the D gene is possibly TRBD1 (6 bases). The CDR3 runs to 16 residues. Germline CDR1 is SGHTS and CDR2 is YDEGEE. Trimming left V 0 bases short and J 0 bases short, with 12 bases between. The CDR3 region has the DNA TGTGCCAGCAGCTTGGGATCCGGGACACACCAAGAGACCCAGTACTTC. This sequence encodes CASSLGSGTHQETQYF.

V is TRBV5-1 and J is TRBJ1-2, with 9 positions matching TRBD1. J lost 5 bases, V lost 3 bases, and 8 bases had no gene match. Germline V CDR1 and CDR2: SGHRS, YFSETQ. This CDR3 has 15 amino acids. CDR3 coding DNA: TGCGCCAGCAGCTCGGGACAGGGCGAGGGATATGGCTACACCTTC. This encodes CASSSGQGEGYGYTF. Drawing the rest from reference TRBV5-1 and TRBJ1-2, the complete variable domain is KAGVTQTPRYLIKTRGQQVTLSCSPISGHRSVSWYQQTPGQGLQFLFEYFSETQRNKGNFPGRFSGRQFSNSRSEMNVSTLELGDSALYLCASSSGQGEGYGYTFGSGTRLTVV.

The V gene is TRBV10-2, the J gene TRBJ1-2; a weak D match, TRBD1 (5 bases). Germline-derived CDR1 and CDR2 are WSHSY and SAAADI. V lost 3 bases, J lost 2 bases, and 10 bases lay in between. CDR3 size: 14 residues. CDR3 amino acids: CASSDWGGNYGYTF. CDR3 nucleotide sequence: TGCGCCAGCAGTGATTGGGGGGGGAACTATGGCTACACCTTC.

This chain links TRBV5-1 with TRBJ2-5, with D perhaps TRBD2 (5 bases). This CDR3 comprises 22 residues. CDR1 and CDR2 from the germline V gene are SGHRS and YFSETQ. The V end lost 3 bases, the J end lost 2 bases, and 35 bases lay between the germline ends. CDR3 DNA: TGCGCCAGCAGCTACCGGGTACAACTCTTGACGGGGTGGGCTACGGAACAAGAGACCCAGTACTTC. Its translation is CASSYRVQLLTGWATEQETQYF. Together with reference TRBV5-1 and TRBJ2-5, the CDR3 gives the full variable domain: KAGVTQTPRYLIKTRGQQVTLSCSPISGHRSVSWYQQTPGQGLQFLFEYFSETQRNKGNFPGRFSGRQFSNSRSEMNVSTLELGDSALYLCASSYRVQLLTGWATEQETQYFGPGTRLLVL.

The J gene is TRBJ2-1, the V gene TRBV9, with 8 positions matching TRBD2. J was trimmed by 3 bases and V by 2 bases; bases with no gene match: 7. This CDR3 region has 16 residues. The germline CDR1 and CDR2 sequences are SGDLS and YYNGEE. CDR3 DNA: TGTGCCAGCAGCGTTTCACGGGAGGGAAGCTACAATGAGCAGTTCTTC. It encodes CASSVSREGSYNEQFF.

This clone was seen only once. This chain links TRBV7-4 with TRBJ2-4, with a tentative D call TRBD2 (7 bases). Trimming took 2 bases from V and 7 from J, leaving 30 bases between them. The CDR3 contains 20 residues. CDR1 SGHVT and CDR2 SQSDAQ come from the germline V gene. The CDR3 bases are TGTGCCAGCAGCTTATCTGAGCCCTGGGCCACCCCGGGGGGACATAACATTCAGTACTTC. This gives the protein CASSLSEPWATPGGHNIQYF. Drawing the rest from reference TRBV7-4 and TRBJ2-4, the complete variable domain is GAGVSQSPRYKVAKRGRDVALRCDSISGHVTLYWYRQTLGQGSEVLTYSQSDAQRDKSGRPSGRFSAERPERSVSTLKIQRTEQGDSAVYLCASSLSEPWATPGGHNIQYFGAGTRLSVL.

This chain joins TRBV2 and TRBJ2-5, with D unclear. The CDR3 runs 12 residues. CDR1 is SNHLY and CDR2 is FYNNEI in the germline V gene. V was pared by 7 bases and J by 0 bases, with 6 bases between. This chain's CDR3 is CASKEDQETQYF. DNA of the CDR3: TGTGCCAGCAAAGAGGACCAAGAGACCCAGTACTTC.

V gene TRBV30 combines with J gene TRBJ2-1; 10 bases line up with TRBD2. The CDR3 runs to 14 residues. Looked up from germline, CDR1 is GTSNPN and CDR2 is SVGIG (reference sequence). After removal of 1 base from V and 4 bases from J, the junction contained 1 base not matched to a gene. The CDR3 here is CAWSGTSGYNEQFF. The CDR3 nucleotides read TGTGCCTGGAGTGGGACTAGCGGTTACAATGAGCAGTTCTTC. The complete variable domain, with remaining parts taken from reference TRBV30 and TRBJ2-1, reads SQTIHQWPATLVQPVGSPLSLECTVEGTSNPNLYWYRQAAGRGLQLLFYSVGIGQISSEVPQNLSASRPQDRQFILSSKKLLLSDSGFYLCAWSGTSGYNEQFFGPGTRLTVL.

CDR3 amino acids: CASSRETEQFF. The CDR3, as DNA: TGTGCCAGCAGCCGGGAAACAGAGCAGTTCTTC. The V gene is TRBV9, the J gene TRBJ2-1; D is perhaps TRBD2 (5 bases). This CDR3 region has 11 residues. Looked up from germline, CDR1 is SGDLS and CDR2 is YYNGEE. V lost 4 bases and J 10 bases, leaving 9 bases between the germline ends.

The rearrangement uses TRBV28 and TRBJ1-1; D remains unclear. Between the trimmed V and J ends, which lost 1 base and 1 base, there was a span of 7 bases. CDR1 is MDHEN, CDR2 SYDVKM, per germline. This CDR3 is built from 14 residues. CDR3 loop: CASSLYFSNTEAFF. The CDR3 DNA reads TGTGCCAGCAGTTTATATTTCTCGAACACTGAAGCTTTCTTT.

This clone was counted between two and nine times. The chain uses TRBV25-1 and TRBJ2-1, with 11 positions matching TRBD2. The CDR3 runs 18 residues. The germline gives CDR1 MGHDK, CDR2 SYGVNS. Losses at the gene ends were 3 bases for V and 2 bases for J; bases not matched to a gene: 9. As DNA, the CDR3 is TGTGCCAGCAGTGAGCCCCGACTAGCGGGATGGCCCTACAATGAGCAGTTCTTC. Translated, it gives CASSEPRLAGWPYNEQFF.

This clone has just a few counts. This rearrangement joins TRBV6-6 to TRBJ1-1, with D perhaps matching TRBD1 (6 bases). CDR3 length equals 15 residues. Trimming pared 7 bases from V and 4 bases from J, leaving 19 bases between. Per germline, CDR1 MNHNY and CDR2 SVGAGI (reference sequence). CDR3 in amino acids: CASIQTQGWGTEAFF. DNA of the CDR3: TGTGCCAGCATCCAAACACAGGGTTGGGGCACTGAAGCTTTCTTT.

There are a few counts of this clone. This chain uses TRBV5-4 with TRBJ2-2, with TRBD2 identical over 10 bases. Germline-derived CDR1 and CDR2 are SGHNT and YYREEE (reference sequence). Trimming took 4 bases from V and 6 from J; bases not matched to a gene: 12. There are 17 residues in the CDR3. The CDR3 DNA follows: TGTGCCAGCAGCAAAACCGGGACTAGCGACGGGGCCGGGGAGCTGTTTTTT. It yields the protein CASSKTGTSDGAGELFF.

This chain joins TRBV5-1 and TRBJ1-2; maybe TRBD1 (6 bases). The germline V gene encodes CDR1 SGHRS and CDR2 YFSETQ. The CDR3 extends over 18 amino acids. The V gene lost 0 bases and the J gene lost 0 bases, with 18 bases spanning the gap. CDR3 amino acids: CASSLGRGRAGANYGYTF. The CDR3, as DNA: TGCGCCAGCAGCTTGGGCAGGGGTCGGGCTGGAGCTAACTATGGCTACACCTTC. The whole variable domain, filled in from reference TRBV5-1 and TRBJ1-2, reads KAGVTQTPRYLIKTRGQQVTLSCSPISGHRSVSWYQQTPGQGLQFLFEYFSETQRNKGNFPGRFSGRQFSNSRSEMNVSTLELGDSALYLCASSLGRGRAGANYGYTFGSGTRLTVV.

This CDR3 is CASSQDLLTGGTEAFF. CDR3 DNA sequence: TGTGCCAGCAGCCAAGATCTTTTAACAGGGGGGACTGAAGCTTTCTTT. The chain links TRBV4-2 to TRBJ1-1; 8 bases are a match to TRBD1. Germline V gives CDR1 LGHNA, CDR2 YNFKEQ. V lost 0 bases and J lost 5; bases outside the gene matches: 8. The length of the CDR3 is 16 residues.

This chain links TRBV28 with TRBJ2-7, with 7 nucleotides matching TRBD2. This CDR3 has 19 amino acids. Germline trimming cut 6 bases from V and 4 bases from J; bases unmatched to any gene: 24. CDR1 and CDR2 from the germline V gene are MDHEN and SYDVKM. The CDR3: CASSPPPSGTSPRRYEQYF. The CDR3 region has the DNA TGTGCCAGCAGCCCCCCCCCGAGCGGGACCTCCCCCCGGAGATACGAGCAGTACTTC.

V is TRBV10-3 and J is TRBJ1-1, with 10 bases matching TRBD1. There are 14 residues in the CDR3. The J segment lost 6 bases and the V segment lost 4 bases, leaving 5 bases of the junction unmatched. Germline V gives CDR1 ENHRY, CDR2 SYGVKD. CDR3 protein: CAISVSDRGAEAFF. CDR3 sequence (DNA): TGTGCCATCAGTGTATCGGACAGGGGGGCTGAAGCTTTCTTT.

This clone appeared once. The genes are TRBV4-2 and TRBJ2-5; perhaps TRBD2 as D (5 bases). Germline CDR1 is LGHNA and CDR2 is YNFKEQ. The length of the CDR3 is 16 residues. With 1 base removed from V and 0 bases from J, the gap between germline ends came to 12 bases. The CDR3 coding sequence is TGTGCCAGCAGCCAAGTCGGTCGAGCGGACCAAGAGACCCAGTACTTC. Translating gives CASSQVGRADQETQYF.

The V call is TRBV21-1, the J call TRBJ1-1; TRBD1, the table's D call, was not compared with the DNA. TRBV21-1 is given as a pseudogene. The CDR3 is made up of 15 amino acids. In nucleotides, the CDR3 is TGTGCCAGCAGCGTACAGGTCCAAGTGAACACTGAAGCTTTCTTT. It yields the protein CASSVQVQVNTEAFF.

This chain connects TRBV5-1 to TRBJ2-3; 9 bases fit TRBD2. Germline loops: CDR1 SGHRS, CDR2 YFSETQ. The CDR3 runs to 14 residues. The ends lost 2 bases at V and 3 bases at J; junction bases unmatched: 1. CDR3 amino acids: CASSFLAGTDTQYF. In nucleotides, the CDR3 is TGCGCCAGCAGCTTTCTAGCGGGGACAGATACGCAGTATTTT.

The rearrangement joins TRBV4-2 to TRBJ2-3; TRBD2 is a possible D gene (6 bases). The length of the CDR3 is 16 residues. Trimming removed 1 base from V and 10 bases from J, with 21 bases in between. Germline V CDR1 and CDR2: LGHNA, YNFKEQ. Written as DNA, the CDR3 is TGTGCCAGCAGCCAAGCCCTGGGACTTGGGGGTGAGCCGCAGTATTTT. This sequence encodes CASSQALGLGGEPQYF.

Only a few counts were recorded for this clone. This rearrangement joins TRBV10-1 to TRBJ2-1; TRBD2 is a possible D gene (6 bases). The CDR3 is 12 amino acids. V was cut by 0 bases and J by 15 bases, with 12 bases left in between. The germline V gene encodes CDR1 WNHNN and CDR2 SYGVQD (reference sequence). The CDR3 bases are TGCGCCAGCAGTGAGTCGGAGGGATCTGTGTTCTTC. It specifies CASSESEGSVFF.